A single sample gave rise to the 16 T cell receptor beta chains below, sequenced in a study of blood T cell repertoires in COVID-19. Sequenced by immunoSEQ multiplex PCR; TCRdb stores in-frame clones only, minus some. The sample lists a few hundred thousand clones; approximately 84% were seen once. The specimen sequenced was PBMCs or T cells enriched from blood (not recorded which). The receptor set was obtained from a man under 40 who had recovered from COVID-19.

J is TRBJ1-4 and V is TRBV7-9; D remains ambiguous. With 7 bases removed from V and 8 bases from J, the gap between germline ends came to 8 bases. The germline V gene encodes CDR1 SEHNR and CDR2 FQNEAQ (reference sequence). CDR3 length: 11 residues. The CDR3 loop is CASTLAEKLFF. The CDR3 DNA reads TGTGCCAGCACCCTGGCAGAAAAACTGTTTTTT.

V usage is TRBV3-1 (or the pseudogene TRBV3-2) and J usage is TRBJ2-2; D may be TRBD1 (6 bases). Germline assignment: CDR1 LGHDT and CDR2 YNNKEL (reference sequence). The CDR3 sequence is 16 residues long. V dropped 4 bases and J dropped 1 base, with 13 bases sitting between them. CDR3 sequence reads: CASSPTTGRNTGELFF. The CDR3 DNA follows: TGTGCCAGCAGCCCGACCACAGGGAGGAACACCGGGGAGCTGTTTTTT.

V and J are TRBV2 and TRBJ2-1; 7 bases line up with TRBD2. After removal of 6 bases from V and 4 bases from J, the junction contained 9 bases not matched to a gene. The CDR3 runs to 15 residues. In germline, CDR1 is SNHLY, CDR2 FYNNEI. The CDR3 loop is CASSPAGGGYNEQFF. CDR3 sequence (DNA): TGTGCCAGCAGCCCGGCTGGGGGGGGGTACAATGAGCAGTTCTTC. The complete variable domain, with remaining parts taken from reference TRBV2 and TRBJ2-1, reads EPEVTQTPSHQVTQMGQEVILRCVPISNHLYFYWYRQILGQKVEFLVSFYNNEISEKSEIFDDQFSVERPDGSNFTLKIRSTKLEDSAMYFCASSPAGGGYNEQFFGPGTRLTVL.

This chain connects TRBV9 to TRBJ2-1; maybe TRBD2 (6 bases). This CDR3 comprises 15 residues. Germline V gene data show CDR1 as SGDLS and CDR2 as YYNGEE. Deletions cut 3 bases from V and 4 bases from J, with 14 bases between. The CDR3 DNA follows: TGTGCCAGCAGCGCCTCGGCGGGGAGATACAATGAGCAGTTCTTC. Translated, it gives CASSASAGRYNEQFF.

This clone appeared once. The CDR3 bases are TGTGCCAGCAGTGAACGCGGGACTAGCGGATTAAACTCCTACGAGCAGTACTTC. Its protein product is CASSERGTSGLNSYEQYF. The chain recombines TRBV6-1 with TRBJ2-7; 11 nucleotides match TRBD2. This CDR3 has 18 residues. V shed 2 bases, J shed 0 bases, and the junction held 9 bases outside the gene matches. Per germline, CDR1 MNHNS and CDR2 SASEGT.

This rearrangement joins TRBV20-1 to TRBJ1-1; D call uncertain. From germline, CDR1 is DFQATT and CDR2 SNEGSKA (reference sequence). The germline V and J ends were trimmed by 6 bases and 1 base, with 3 bases remaining between them. CDR3 length: 10 amino acids. As DNA, the CDR3 is TGCAGTGCCCGGAACACTGAAGCTTTCTTT. Translated: CSARNTEAFF.

The chain carries TRBV3-1 (or the pseudogene TRBV3-2) and TRBJ2-1; TRBD2 matches at 9 bases. Germline V gives CDR1 LGHDT, CDR2 YNNKEL (reference sequence). J lost 8 bases, V lost 0 bases, and 8 bases had no gene match. The CDR3 spans 16 residues. The CDR3 protein is CASSQDGLAGFDEQFF. For the CDR3, the DNA is TGTGCCAGCAGCCAAGATGGCCTAGCGGGGTTTGATGAGCAGTTCTTC.

The CDR3 here is CASRGQGNTEAFF. As DNA, the CDR3 is TGCGCCAGCAGAGGACAGGGGAACACTGAAGCTTTCTTT. The rearrangement links TRBV5-1 to TRBJ1-1, with 8 bases matching TRBD1. The V gene's germline CDR1 is SGHRS and CDR2 YFSETQ. The ends lost 5 bases at V and 1 base at J; junction bases unmatched: 1. The CDR3 spans 13 residues.

The chain joins TRBV30 to TRBJ2-6; TRBD1 agrees at 7 bases. J gave up 0 bases and V 4 bases, and 21 bases lay outside the gene matches. The CDR3 is 21 amino acids. The V gene's germline CDR1 is GTSNPN and CDR2 SVGIG (reference sequence). The CDR3 reads CAWIRTTTFGTENSGANVLTF. The CDR3 DNA reads as TGTGCCTGGATTAGGACAACAACATTCGGGACAGAAAACTCTGGGGCCAACGTCCTGACTTTC.

This rearrangement joins TRBV28 to TRBJ1-5; 9 bases line up with TRBD1. V shed 6 bases, J shed 7 bases, and the junction held 4 bases outside the gene matches. This CDR3 spans 13 amino acids. Germline V lookup: CDR1 MDHEN, CDR2 SYDVKM. The CDR3 coding sequence is TGTGCCAGCAGGGGACAGGGCGGGCAGCCCCAGCATTTT. It encodes CASRGQGGQPQHF.

The V gene is TRBV30, the J gene TRBJ2-3; 7 bases fit TRBD1. This CDR3 has 13 amino acids. The V gene's germline CDR1 is GTSNPN and CDR2 SVGIG (reference sequence). V was pared by 3 bases and J by 6 bases, with 6 bases of the junction left unmatched. The CDR3 protein is CAWSSDRLDTQYF. The CDR3 nucleotides read TGTGCCTGGAGCTCGGACAGGTTGGATACGCAGTATTTT.

The rearrangement uses TRBV15 and TRBJ2-1; 7 bases align to TRBD2. The CDR3 is made up of 16 amino acids. The junction had 5 bases not matched to a gene; V was cut back by 1 base and J by 2 bases. Looked up from germline, CDR1 is LNHNV and CDR2 is YYDKDF (reference sequence). The CDR3: CATSRAQTSPYNEQFF. The CDR3 bases are TGTGCCACCAGCAGAGCTCAGACTAGCCCCTACAATGAGCAGTTCTTC.

The chain couples TRBV11-3 to TRBJ2-1, with 7 bases lining up with TRBD2. The germline gives CDR1 SGHNT, CDR2 YENEEA. The CDR3 is 16 amino acids. V was clipped by 3 bases and J by 4 bases; unmatched bases: 9. CDR3 loop: CASSFKAGAGYNEQFF. DNA of the CDR3: TGTGCCAGCAGCTTTAAGGCGGGAGCGGGGTACAATGAGCAGTTCTTC.

V and J are TRBV28 and TRBJ2-3; 8 bases align to TRBD1. In germline, CDR1 is MDHEN, CDR2 SYDVKM. The V gene end was trimmed by 6 bases and the J gene end by 4 bases; junction bases not matched to a gene: 9. CDR3 length equals 15 residues. The CDR3 reads CASSPRDRLADTQYF. The CDR3 coding sequence is TGTGCCAGCAGCCCCCGGGACAGGCTCGCAGATACGCAGTATTTT.

This CDR3 is CASSYSTTSHPYEQYF. The CDR3, as DNA: TGTGCCAGCAGTTACTCTACGACTAGTCACCCTTACGAGCAGTACTTC. The chain recombines TRBV6-5 with TRBJ2-7, with D possibly TRBD2 on 6 matching bases. The CDR3 runs 16 residues. The V end lost 0 bases, the J end lost 4 bases, and 16 bases lay between the germline ends. Germline CDR1 reads MNHEY; CDR2 reads SVGAGI.

This chain joins TRBV3-1 (or the pseudogene TRBV3-2) and TRBJ1-1; TRBD1 matches at 10 bases. Germline V gene sequence: CDR1 LGHDT, CDR2 YNNKEL (reference sequence). V trimming: 5 bases; J trimming: 6 bases; junction bases outside the gene matches: 9. The CDR3 totals 15 residues. CDR3 coding DNA: TGTGCCAGCAGCACACTCCGGGACAGGGGCGCTGAAGCTTTCTTT. It specifies CASSTLRDRGAEAFF.